This TCR beta chain appears in the sequencing data of a study of cytomegalovirus exposure and HLA in healthy donors. Study overall: An earlier analysis identified 117 million unique TCR beta sequences in about 179 million T cells. Regarding the study as a whole: The sole available immune exposure information was CMV serostatus.

The CDR3 length is 16 residues. Germline V lookup: CDR1 SGHRS, CDR2 YFSETQ. The V gene lost 4 bases and the J gene lost 4 bases, with 20 bases spanning the gap. A note on this clone: Its antigen is not known.

The primer mix had 60 Vbeta and 13 Jbeta primers. The repertoire was sequenced with immunoSEQ multiplex PCR; TCRdb's copy has only in-frame clones and lacks some. The data hold 140,000 to 150,000 clones, with roughly 80% observed a single time. This receptor was obtained from a woman between 35 and 50 years old in good health and CMV-seropositive. The sequenced sample was PBMCs. This chain joins TRBV5-1 and TRBJ1-1, with a tentative D call TRBD1 (5 bases). This CDR3 reads CASSQQSGQVGTEAFF. CDR3 nucleotide sequence: TGCGCCAGCAGCCAACAATCCGGACAAGTTGGCACTGAAGCTTTCTTT. The full variable domain, in which reference TRBV5-1 and TRBJ1-1 provide the parts outside the CDR3, is KAGVTQTPRYLIKTRGQQVTLSCSPISGHRSVSWYQQTPGQGLQFLFEYFSETQRNKGNFPGRFSGRQFSNSRSEMNVSTLELGDSALYLCASSQQSGQVGTEAFFGQGTRLTVV.